A selection of T cell receptor beta chains follows, all from one sample in a study of response to subunit inactivated influenza vaccine. TCRdb reprocessed the RT-PCR reads with MiXCR, giving one entry per CDR3 protein. The sample shows a few hundred thousand distinct CDR3 sequences, 21% of them seen only once. This specimen consisted of PBMCs from blood, obtained about 20 months after vaccination. These TCRs come from a man aged 50 to 75 who received an inactivated influenza vaccine. Both conserved end residues are part of each CDR3. D genes are given only for firm matches. The listing skips clone size in some rows; elsewhere it reads once, few, many or a size class.

-	-	TRBV19	TRBJ1-1	TGTGCCAGTAGTGAAATATACGATGGGACTGAAGCTTTCTTT	CASSEIYDGTEAFF
many	-	TRBV10-3	TRBJ2-2	TGTGCCAACTCCCAACAACTAGGACCCTTCGGGGAGCTGTTTTTT	CANSQQLGPFGELFF
-	-	TRBV20-1	TRBJ2-7	TGCAGTGCCCAAGGACAGAAGGGTGTCTACGAGCAGTACTTC	CSAQGQKGVYEQYF
-	-	TRBV4-3	TRBJ2-3	TGCGCCAGCAGCCACCTGTGGAGTCAGGGCACAGATACGCAGTATTTT	CASSHLWSQGTDTQYF
-	-	TRBV18	TRBJ1-5	TGTGCCAGCTCACCGAGTACAACAGATCAGCCCCAGCATTTT	CASSPSTTDQPQHF
many	-	TRBV20-1	TRBJ1-5	TGCAGTGCACAGACACCCGGTGGCAATCAGCCCCAGCATTTT	CSAQTPGGNQPQHF
-	TRBD2	TRBV7-3	TRBJ2-2	TGTGCCAGCAGTCCTAGCGGGAGTAGTTACAGGGAGCTGTTTTTT	CASSPSGSSYRELFF
many	TRBD1	TRBV9	TRBJ1-6	TGTGCCAGCAGCCTTGGGACAGGGGTTAATTCACCCCTCCACTTT	CASSLGTGVNSPLHF
many	TRBD1	TRBV10-3	TRBJ1-2	TGTGCCAACCGGGACAGGGGCCATTACACCTTC	CANRDRGHYTF
-	-	TRBV12-3/TRBV12-4	TRBJ2-3	TGTGCCAGCAGCTTAGGGGGGGCCCCAGATACGCAGTATTTT	CASSLGGAPDTQYF
-	-	TRBV5-4	TRBJ2-5	TGTGCCAGCAGCTTGTCTAGCCGGCAAGAGACCCAGTACTTC	CASSLSSRQETQYF
many	-	TRBV20-1	TRBJ2-7	TGCAGTGCTAGAATCGCGTATGCAGGGAGGAATCCCTACGAGCAGTACTTC	CSARIAYAGRNPYEQYF
many	TRBD1	TRBV12-3/TRBV12-4	TRBJ1-2	TGTGCCAGCAGCCTACAGGGGATCTATGGCTACACCTTC	CASSLQGIYGYTF
-	-	TRBV29-1	TRBJ1-1	TGCAGCGTTGAAGGACAGAAGCTAGAAGCTTTCTTT	CSVEGQKLEAFF
-	-	TRBV15	TRBJ1-5	TGTGCCACCAGCAGGGGATCCTTGGTGGCAGGTGTCAATCAGCCCCAGCATTTT	CATSRGSLVAGVNQPQHF
few	-	TRBV6-1	TRBJ1-5	TGTGCCAGCAGTGTGACAGCAGACCAGCCCCAGCATTTT	CASSVTADQPQHF
-	-	TRBV7-2	TRBJ2-7	TGTGCCAGCAGCGCGCAGAAGAACTCCTACGAGCAGTACTTC	CASSAQKNSYEQYF
few	TRBD1	TRBV12-3/TRBV12-4	TRBJ2-7	TGTGCCAGCAGACAGGGGGTATCCTACGAGCAGTACTTC	CASRQGVSYEQYF
many	TRBD1	TRBV19	TRBJ1-5	TGTGCCAGTAAGACCGGGACAGCCAACAATCAGCCCCAGCATTTT	CASKTGTANNQPQHF
-	TRBD1	TRBV12-3/TRBV12-4	TRBJ2-7	TGTGCCAGCAGTTCGACCCTGGGACAGGGGGCTTTTTGGGGAACCTACGAGCAGTACTTC	CASSSTLGQGAFWGTYEQYF
many	-	TRBV4-2	TRBJ1-2	TGTGCCAGCAGCCAAGGGCTCAGGCGAGCTAACTATGGCTACACCTTC	CASSQGLRRANYGYTF